The rows below give T cell receptor beta chains drawn from one sample of a study of naive and memory T cell subsets. Each CDR3 protein is one row after TCRdb ran MiXCR on the 5' RACE reads. This sample has approximately 27,000 distinct CDR3 sequences; around 21% occur once, and the top ten carry 1.8%. These receptors were collected from a female donor in good health. CDR3s include the opening cysteine and the closing phenylalanine or tryptophan. A D gene is named only where the DNA matches it firmly. Clone size is not always given. Where it is, it says once, few, many or a class for expanded clones.

j_call d_call v_call clone_size cdr3_aa cdr3_nt
TRBJ2-5 NA TRBV12-3/TRBV12-4 many CASSSGTYQETQYF TGTGCCAGCAGTTCCGGGACCTACCAAGAGACCCAGTACTTC
TRBJ2-2 NA TRBV6-1 many CASSEAVAANTGELFF TGTGCCAGCAGTGAAGCCGTGGCTGCGAACACCGGGGAGCTGTTTTTT
TRBJ1-1 NA TRBV30 medium-sized CARQRRENTEAFF TGTGCCCGCCAGCGTAGAGAGAACACTGAAGCTTTCTTT
TRBJ2-7 TRBD1 TRBV18 many CASSLLGQGAYEQYF TGTGCCAGCTCGCTTCTGGGACAGGGGGCGTACGAGCAGTACTTC
TRBJ1-5 NA TRBV5-1 few CASSGGPNQPQHF TGCGCCAGCAGCGGGGGCCCAAATCAGCCCCAGCATTTT
TRBJ1-2 TRBD1 TRBV20-1 few CSARGQTNYGYTF TGCAGTGCTAGGGGACAGACTAACTATGGCTACACCTTC
TRBJ2-7 TRBD2 TRBV20-1 NA CSGKDRLIAGVGEQYF TGCAGTGGGAAGGATAGGTTAATAGCGGGAGTTGGGGAGCAGTACTTC
TRBJ2-1 NA TRBV10-3 NA CAIRGDTYNEQFF TGTGCCATCAGGGGGGACACTTACAATGAGCAGTTCTTC
TRBJ2-1 TRBD2 TRBV20-1 many CSADSGRTNYNEQFF TGCAGTGCCGATAGCGGGAGGACAAACTACAATGAGCAGTTCTTC
TRBJ2-1 TRBD1 TRBV30 NA CACNRQGANEQFF TGTGCCTGTAACCGACAGGGGGCAAATGAGCAGTTCTTC
TRBJ2-3 NA TRBV5-1 NA CASSTREGTDTQYF TGCGCCAGCAGCACCAGGGAGGGCACAGATACGCAGTATTTT
TRBJ2-1 NA TRBV29-1 few CSAGRQGANEQFF TGCAGCGCCGGGAGACAGGGCGCCAATGAGCAGTTCTTC
TRBJ1-1 NA TRBV20-1 many CSANDNGAGGTEAFF TGCAGTGCTAATGATAACGGGGCTGGCGGCACTGAAGCTTTCTTT
TRBJ2-2 NA TRBV20-1 NA CSARTPDYDTGELFF TGCAGTGCTAGGACTCCGGACTACGACACCGGGGAGCTGTTTTTT
TRBJ2-1 NA TRBV27 NA CASSLIPRANEQFF TGTGCCAGCAGTTTAATTCCCAGGGCCAATGAGCAGTTCTTC
TRBJ2-4 NA TRBV20-1 NA CSAPVGVYAKNIQYF TGCAGTGCTCCTGTCGGGGTTTATGCCAAAAACATTCAGTACTTC
TRBJ1-2 NA TRBV29-1 few CSVVLGDYGYTF TGCAGCGTTGTATTGGGAGACTATGGCTACACCTTC
TRBJ2-5 NA TRBV21-1 many CASSKETQYF TGTGCCAGCAGCAAAGAGACCCAGTACTTC
TRBJ1-1 NA TRBV29-1 many CSAEAGAGGGEAFF TGCAGCGCAGAGGCAGGGGCGGGAGGAGGGGAAGCTTTCTTT
TRBJ2-7 NA TRBV20-1 few CSARLGGIPYEQYF TGCAGTGCTAGATTGGGGGGAATCCCCTACGAGCAGTACTTC